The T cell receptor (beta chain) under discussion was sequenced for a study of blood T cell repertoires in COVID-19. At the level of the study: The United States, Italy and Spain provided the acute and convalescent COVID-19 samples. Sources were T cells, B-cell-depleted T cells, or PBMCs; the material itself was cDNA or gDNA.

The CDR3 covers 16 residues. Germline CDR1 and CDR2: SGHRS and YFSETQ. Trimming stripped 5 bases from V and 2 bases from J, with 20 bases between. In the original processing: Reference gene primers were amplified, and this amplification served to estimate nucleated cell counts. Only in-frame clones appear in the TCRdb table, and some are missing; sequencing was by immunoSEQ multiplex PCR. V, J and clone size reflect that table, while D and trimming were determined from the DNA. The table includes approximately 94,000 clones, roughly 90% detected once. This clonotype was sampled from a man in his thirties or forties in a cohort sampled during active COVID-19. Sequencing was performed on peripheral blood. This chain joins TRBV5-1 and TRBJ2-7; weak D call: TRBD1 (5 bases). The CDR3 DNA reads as TGCGCCAGCAGTCTGGGCCCCCCCAGGGTCCCCTACGAGCAGTACTTC. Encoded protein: CASSLGPPRVPYEQYF.